One sample yielded the 32 T cell receptor beta chains listed below, sequenced in a study of early T cells in non-severe SARS-CoV-2 infection. TCRdb reprocessed the 5' RACE reads with MiXCR, giving one entry per CDR3 protein. The sample shows around 67,000 distinct CDR3 sequences, about 12% of them seen only once. What was sequenced was whole blood. These receptor sequences come from an adult who was a healthcare worker with PCR-confirmed SARS-CoV-2 infection or an uninfected control (not recorded which).

This clonotype was observed at least ten times. This rearrangement joins TRBV29-1 to TRBJ2-2, with D unclear. Germline CDR1 SQVTM, CDR2 ANQGSEA. V dropped 7 bases and J dropped 4 bases, with 10 bases sitting between them. CDR3 length equals 12 residues. The CDR3 reads CSGETITGELFF. The CDR3 DNA sequence: TGCAGCGGGGAAACAATCACCGGGGAGCTGTTTTTT.

The J gene is TRBJ2-3, the V gene TRBV4-3, with 7 bases fitting TRBD2. The CDR3 loop spans 14 amino acids. Germline V gene data show CDR1 as LGHNA and CDR2 as YSLEER. Germline trimming cut 0 bases from V and 6 bases from J; bases unmatched to any gene: 3. The CDR3 here is CASSQEAGADTQYF. CDR3 sequence (DNA): TGCGCCAGCAGCCAAGAGGCGGGAGCCGATACGCAGTATTTT.

The V and J genes are TRBV12-3 or TRBV12-4 and TRBJ2-6; D ambiguous. The length of the CDR3 is 16 residues. The germline V and J ends were trimmed by 8 bases and 4 bases, with 18 bases remaining between them. The CDR3 reads CASGSRGLVGANVLTF. The CDR3 region has the DNA TGTGCCAGCGGTTCCCGAGGCCTCGTCGGGGCCAACGTCCTGACTTTC.

The V and J genes are TRBV6-1 and TRBJ2-1; D is ambiguous. This CDR3 has 15 residues. Germline CDR1 reads MNHNS; CDR2 reads SASEGT. V lost 0 bases, J lost 7 bases, and 13 bases lay in between. DNA for the CDR3: TGTGCCAGCAGTGAAGCCCTCGGAAGGGCGAATGAGCAGTTCTTC. Its protein is CASSEALGRANEQFF.

Many counts were recorded for this clonotype. V is TRBV27 and J is TRBJ2-7; D unclear. Germline CDR1 reads MNHEY; CDR2 reads SMNVEV (reference sequence). This CDR3 has 13 residues. Trimming took 4 bases from V and 3 from J, leaving 10 bases between them. DNA for the CDR3: TGTGCCAGCAGTTGGGGTTCCCACTACGAGCAGTACTTC. Amino acid sequence: CASSWGSHYEQYF.

This chain connects TRBV20-1 to TRBJ2-3; either TRBD1 or TRBD2 may supply D (5 bases each). From germline, CDR1 is DFQATT and CDR2 SNEGSKA (reference sequence). The CDR3 loop spans 16 amino acids. Trimming removed 1 base from V and 2 bases from J, with 16 bases in between. CDR3 residues: CSARGDQRSYTDTQYF. Written as DNA, the CDR3 is TGCAGTGCTAGAGGGGACCAGCGGAGCTACACAGATACGCAGTATTTT.

This clonotype was seen many times. The CDR3 DNA sequence: TGTGCCAGCAGCCCCGGAGGGCGGAGCCTCACAGATACGCAGTATTTT. Protein sequence: CASSPGGRSLTDTQYF. The chain couples TRBV9 to TRBJ2-3; D is perhaps TRBD2 (6 bases). Germline loops: CDR1 SGDLS, CDR2 YYNGEE. CDR3 size: 16 residues. V dropped 4 bases and J dropped 2 bases, with 17 bases sitting between them.

The table lists this clonotype with many counts. This chain links TRBV7-8 with TRBJ1-1; 8 nucleotides line up with TRBD1. J lost 10 bases, V lost 5 bases, and 6 bases had no gene match. CDR1 and CDR2 (germline): SGHVS, FQNEAQ. The CDR3 is 12 residues long. CDR3 sequence (DNA): TGTGCCAGCAGCCTAGGACAGGGAGGAGCTTTCTTT. Translation: CASSLGQGGAFF.

This rearrangement joins TRBV12-3 or TRBV12-4 to TRBJ2-7, with TRBD1 as a possible D gene (6 bases). The CDR3 runs 14 residues. V gave up 1 base and J gave up 0 bases, with 7 bases separating them. For the CDR3, the DNA is TGTGCCAGCAGTTTAGACAGGGACTCCTACGAGCAGTACTTC. Its translation is CASSLDRDSYEQYF.

This clonotype came up many times. CDR3 region: CASPSDNEQFF. The CDR3 nucleotides are TGTGCCAGCCCGTCTGACAATGAGCAGTTCTTC. The rearrangement uses TRBV2 and TRBJ2-1; D gene unclear. CDR1 and CDR2 from the germline V gene are SNHLY and FYNNEI. Deletions cut 8 bases from V and 5 bases from J, with 7 bases between. The CDR3 length is 11 residues.

This clonotype was found many times. The V gene is TRBV10-3, the J gene TRBJ2-3; TRBD2 agrees at 8 bases. CDR1 is ENHRY, CDR2 SYGVKD, per germline. After removal of 10 bases from V and 2 bases from J, the junction contained 8 bases not matched to a gene. The CDR3 runs to 14 residues. The CDR3: CATTLAGPTDTQYF. The DNA for the CDR3 is TGTGCCACCACTTTAGCGGGACCCACAGATACGCAGTATTTT.

This clonotype was recorded at least ten times. CDR3 in DNA: TGTGCCAGCAGCTACCCCGGCCGGGTTCACACCGGGGAGCTGTTTTTT. Translating it yields CASSYPGRVHTGELFF. The J gene is TRBJ2-2, the V gene TRBV11-2, with D uncertain. Looked up from germline, CDR1 is SGHAT and CDR2 is FQNNGV. The CDR3 spans 16 residues. Trimming removed 4 bases from V and 3 bases from J, with 15 bases in between.

This clonotype appeared many times. The CDR3 DNA reads TGTGCCAGCACCCCCCTTACGGGACGCCGAGGCACCGGGGAGCTGTTTTTT. Protein sequence: CASTPLTGRRGTGELFF. The chain is built from TRBV12-3 or TRBV12-4 and TRBJ2-2; D assignment may be TRBD1 or TRBD2 (5 bases each). The V and J ends lost 7 bases and 4 bases respectively, with 22 bases between them. CDR3 length equals 17 residues.

This clonotype was seen repeatedly, ten times or more. This chain joins TRBV5-4 and TRBJ2-7, with TRBD2 matching 14 bases. The trim removed 4 bases at V and 7 bases at J, leaving 7 bases unmatched. The length of the CDR3 is 15 residues. CDR1 SGHNT and CDR2 YYREEE come from the germline V gene (reference sequence). For the CDR3, the DNA is TGTGCCAGCAGCCTAGGGACTAGCGGGGGTAGGGAGCAGTACTTC. Amino acids: CASSLGTSGGREQYF.

With respect to this clonotype: A read error may account for a junction end that differs from germline. The genes are TRBV12-3 or TRBV12-4 and TRBJ2-3, with D unclear. This CDR3 spans 12 amino acids. The CDR3 DNA is TGTGCCAGCAGTTTGAAGCCTGATACGCTGTATTTT. This codes for CASSLKPDTLYF.

This clonotype was counted many times. The chain is built from TRBV9 and TRBJ1-2, with TRBD1 as a possible D gene (5 bases). Trimming stripped 0 bases from V and 2 bases from J, with 8 bases between. The CDR3 contains 14 residues. Germline assignment: CDR1 SGDLS and CDR2 YYNGEE. The CDR3 is CASSVDQGNYGYTF. The CDR3 DNA follows: TGTGCCAGCAGCGTAGATCAGGGAAACTATGGCTACACCTTC.

Concerning this clonotype: A much larger clone lies a single base off, so this may be a read error. The genes are TRBV9 and TRBJ2-1; D call uncertain. Trimming cost V 7 bases and J 5 bases, with 7 bases left between them. Germline V gene sequence: CDR1 SGDLS, CDR2 YYNGEE. There are 11 residues in the CDR3. Written as DNA, the CDR3 is TGTGCCAGCTGTATTAACAATGAGCAGTTCTTC. It yields the protein CASCINNEQFF.

The table lists this clonotype with many counts. The gene calls are TRBV24-1 and TRBJ2-3; TRBD2 matches 10 bases. The V and J ends lost 3 bases and 2 bases, in that order; junction bases with no gene match: 10. Germline values: CDR1 KGHDR, CDR2 SFDVKD. The CDR3 runs to 18 residues. Here the CDR3 reads CATSDSHRTSGFTDTQYF. The CDR3 nucleotides read TGTGCCACCAGTGATAGCCATCGGACTAGCGGATTCACAGATACGCAGTATTTT.

There are many counts of this clonotype. The chain carries TRBV5-4 and TRBJ1-2; D is ambiguous. V shed 4 bases and J shed 1 base, with 17 bases lying between them. Germline V gene data show CDR1 as SGHNT and CDR2 as YYREEE (reference sequence). The CDR3 loop spans 16 amino acids. The CDR3 reads CASSGNEERFNYGYTF. The CDR3 DNA sequence: TGTGCCAGCAGCGGCAACGAGGAGCGATTTAACTATGGCTACACCTTC. Complete variable domain (other parts from reference TRBV5-4 and TRBJ1-2): ETGVTQSPTHLIKTRGQQVTLRCSSQSGHNTVSWYQQALGQGPQFIFQYYREEENGRGNFPPRFSGLQFPNYSSELNVNALELDDSALYLCASSGNEERFNYGYTFGSGTRLTVV.

In nucleotides, the CDR3 is TGCAGCGCCCTACTGACAGTTGAAGCTTTCTTT. The encoded protein is CSALLTVEAFF. The genes are TRBV29-1 and TRBJ1-1; the D gene is possibly TRBD1 (5 bases). CDR3 length: 11 amino acids. Trimming removed 7 bases at V and 7 bases at J, with 13 bases between. CDR1 and CDR2 from the germline V gene are SQVTM and ANQGSEA.

Many counts were recorded for this clonotype. This chain joins TRBV19 and TRBJ2-1; 12 bases match TRBD2. CDR1 and CDR2 (germline): LNHDA, SQIVND (reference sequence). CDR3 length equals 18 residues. The ends lost 6 bases at V and 5 bases at J; junction bases unmatched: 14. CDR3 sequence (DNA): TGTGCCAGTAGGCCGGGACTAGCGGGCCGGCGCCCCCACAATGAGCAGTTCTTC. Amino acids: CASRPGLAGRRPHNEQFF.

This clonotype was observed many times. The rearrangement joins TRBV2 to TRBJ2-7; weak D call: TRBD1 (6 bases). The germline V gene encodes CDR1 SNHLY and CDR2 FYNNEI. V was trimmed by 4 bases and J by 3 bases, leaving 13 bases between them. The CDR3 length is 14 residues. In DNA form, the CDR3 reads TGTGCCAGCAGTGTGAGGACAGAGGACTACGAGCAGTACTTC. This encodes CASSVRTEDYEQYF.

This clonotype was seen at least ten times. This rearrangement joins TRBV6-2 or TRBV6-3 to TRBJ2-2; a weak D match, TRBD1 (6 bases). The CDR3 covers 14 residues. CDR1 and CDR2 (germline): MNHEY, SVGEGT. V was trimmed by 10 bases and J by 7 bases, leaving 19 bases between them. The CDR3 loop reads CATGRGVNGGELFF. As DNA, the CDR3 is TGTGCCACCGGCAGGGGAGTAAATGGCGGGGAGCTGTTTTTT.

This clonotype was found many times. The chain joins TRBV20-1 to TRBJ1-2; the D is unclear. The germline gives CDR1 DFQATT, CDR2 SNEGSKA (reference sequence). CDR3 length: 11 amino acids. The germline V and J ends were trimmed by 2 bases and 3 bases, with 4 bases remaining between them. DNA for the CDR3: TGCAGTGCTAGAACAGACTATGGCTACACCTTC. Translating it yields CSARTDYGYTF.

This clonotype was detected ten times or more. The rearrangement uses TRBV5-6 and TRBJ2-7; 13 nucleotides align to TRBD2. The CDR3 has 15 amino acids. V lost 5 bases, J lost 2 bases, and 4 bases stayed unmatched. In germline, CDR1 is SGHDT, CDR2 YYEEEE. CDR3 loop: CASSQGLAGAYEQYF. CDR3 bases: TGTGCCAGCAGTCAAGGACTAGCGGGAGCCTACGAGCAGTACTTC.

This clonotype has a count of ten or more. CDR3 protein: CASSLSASSYNEQFF. The CDR3 nucleotides read TGTGCCAGCAGCTTAAGCGCGTCCTCCTACAATGAGCAGTTCTTC. The chain joins TRBV7-6 to TRBJ2-1; D unclear. V lost 2 bases and J lost 0, with 8 bases in between. Germline assignment: CDR1 SGHVS and CDR2 FNYEAQ. CDR3 length: 15 amino acids.

Many counts were recorded for this clonotype. The chain joins TRBV7-2 to TRBJ1-2, with 7 bases fitting TRBD1. V dropped 8 bases and J dropped 8; count of bases not matched to a gene: 14. The CDR3 covers 14 residues. Germline assignment: CDR1 SGHTA and CDR2 FQGNSA. The CDR3 bases are TGTGCCAGCGGCACAGGCAGGGGGAGTAGGGGCTACACCTTC. Protein product: CASGTGRGSRGYTF.

This clonotype was seen repeatedly, ten times or more. This chain connects TRBV28 to TRBJ1-3, with D unclear. Between the trimmed V and J ends, which lost 3 bases and 0 bases, there was a span of 18 bases. This CDR3 is 18 amino acids long. CDR1 and CDR2 from the germline V gene are MDHEN and SYDVKM. CDR3 protein: CASSLWGGGPSSGNTIYF. The CDR3 DNA sequence: TGTGCCAGCAGTTTGTGGGGAGGCGGCCCTTCCTCTGGAAACACCATATATTTT. The variable domain in full, completed from reference TRBV28 and TRBJ1-3, reads DVKVTQSSRYLVKRTGEKVFLECVQDMDHENMFWYRQDPGLGLRLIYFSYDVKMKEKGDIPEGYSVSREKKERFSLILESASTNQTSMYLCASSLWGGGPSSGNTIYFGEGSWLTVV.

This clonotype was counted at least ten times. The chain carries TRBV6-6 and TRBJ2-7, with D unclear. Trimming removed 6 bases from V and 4 bases from J, with 7 bases in between. The germline V gene encodes CDR1 MNHNY and CDR2 SVGAGI (reference sequence). The CDR3 covers 11 residues. CDR3 coding DNA: TGTGCCAGCAGAGACACATACGAGCAGTACTTC. It is translated as CASRDTYEQYF.

As to this clonotype: A much bigger clone sits one base away, suggesting this may be a read error. V is TRBV7-9 and J is TRBJ2-7; TRBD1 matches at 7 bases. CDR1 is SEHNR, CDR2 FQNEAQ, per germline (reference sequence). This CDR3 spans 15 amino acids. The DNA for the CDR3 is TGTGTCAGCAGCTCGTCGACAGGGCCTAACTACGAGCAGTACTTC. Translating it yields CVSSSSTGPNYEQYF.

This clonotype was counted at least ten times. J is TRBJ2-7 and V is TRBV15; 10 nucleotides align to TRBD2. Trimming removed 3 bases from V and 3 bases from J; junction bases left unmatched: 5. The CDR3 has 15 residues. Looked up from germline, CDR1 is LNHNV and CDR2 is YYDKDF (reference sequence). The CDR3 bases are TGTGCCACCAGCAGTGGCCCTAGCGGGAGCTACGAGCAGTACTTC. Amino acids: CATSSGPSGSYEQYF.

This clonotype was seen at least ten times. V is TRBV6-5 and J is TRBJ2-7, with 13 bases matching TRBD2. After removal of 6 bases from V and 6 bases from J, the junction contained 8 bases not matched to a gene. There are 15 residues in the CDR3. CDR1 MNHEY and CDR2 SVGAGI come from the germline V gene. The CDR3 sequence is CASRGTSGIRGEQYF. CDR3 DNA sequence: TGTGCCAGCAGAGGGACTAGCGGGATCCGGGGCGAGCAGTACTTC.